This TCR beta chain emerged from a study of CD8+ T cells in alopecia areata. RNA was isolated and reverse transcribed to cDNA, the sequencing template. The method was immunoSEQ multiplex PCR; TCRdb's version includes in-frame clones alone and lacks a portion of them. The table has about 140,000 clones, about 54% seen once; the top ten hold under 5.5%. V gave up 8 bases and J gave up 3 bases; unmatched junction bases: 10. Germline values: CDR1 SQVTM, CDR2 ANQGSEA. The CDR3 is made up of 14 amino acids. The rearrangement uses TRBV29-1 and TRBJ2-3, with 8 positions matching TRBD2. Sequenced sample: CD4+ T cells sorted from blood. The receptor was isolated from a human donor in good health. The CDR3 loop is CSSLGREATDTQYF. The CDR3 DNA reads TGCAGCTCGCTTGGGCGGGAGGCGACAGATACGCAGTATTTT.